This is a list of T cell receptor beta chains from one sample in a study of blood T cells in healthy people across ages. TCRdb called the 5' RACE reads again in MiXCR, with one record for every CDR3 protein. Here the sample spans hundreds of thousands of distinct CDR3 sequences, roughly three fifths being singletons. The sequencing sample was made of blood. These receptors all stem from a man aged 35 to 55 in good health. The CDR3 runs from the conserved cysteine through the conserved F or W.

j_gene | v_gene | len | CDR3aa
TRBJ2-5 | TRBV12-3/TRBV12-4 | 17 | CASSNPRLAGGPETQYF
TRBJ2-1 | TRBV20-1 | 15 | CSANLAGGLWNEQFF
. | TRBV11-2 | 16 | CASSLNRIGREETQYF
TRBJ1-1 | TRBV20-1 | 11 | CSASQGTEAFF
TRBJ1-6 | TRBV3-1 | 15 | CASSQDMNGNSPLHF
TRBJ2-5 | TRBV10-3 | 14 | CAIRRGSGEKTQYF
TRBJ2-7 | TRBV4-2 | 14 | CASSQVWQPYEQYF
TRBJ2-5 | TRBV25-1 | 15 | CASSEWGGAQETQYF
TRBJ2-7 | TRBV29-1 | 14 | CSVEGTGATYEQYF
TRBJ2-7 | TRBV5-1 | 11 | CASSLALEQYF
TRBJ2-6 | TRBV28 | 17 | CASSYPQGAPGANVLTF
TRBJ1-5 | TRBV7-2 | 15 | CASSLSGGIAQPQHF
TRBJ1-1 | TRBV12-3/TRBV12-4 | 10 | CASSREGAFF
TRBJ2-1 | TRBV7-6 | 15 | CASSPNRGYYNEQFF
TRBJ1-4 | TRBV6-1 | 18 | CASRNERGSLATNEKLFF
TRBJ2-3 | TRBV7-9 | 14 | CASSLVLDTDTQYF
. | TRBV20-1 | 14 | CSAKGTTNPYEQYF
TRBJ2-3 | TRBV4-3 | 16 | CASSQEDRGSTDTQYF
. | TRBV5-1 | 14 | CASRPGGDQETQFF
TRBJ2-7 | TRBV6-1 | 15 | CASSGGLAASYEQYF
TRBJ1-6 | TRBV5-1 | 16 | CASSFLTGQGNSPLHF
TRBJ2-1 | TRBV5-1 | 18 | CASSLRGTSGRGYNEQFF
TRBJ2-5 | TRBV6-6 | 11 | CASRQGETQYF
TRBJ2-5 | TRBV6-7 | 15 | CASTRARKDQETQYF
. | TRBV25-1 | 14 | CASSEYKETYEQYF
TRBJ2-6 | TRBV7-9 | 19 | CASSFPWTGEAAGANVLTF
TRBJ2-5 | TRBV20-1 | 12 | CSAHYLKETQYF
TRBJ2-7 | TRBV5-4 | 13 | CASSLGPDYEQYF
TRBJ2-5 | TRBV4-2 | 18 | CASSQGKAWGQTQETQYF
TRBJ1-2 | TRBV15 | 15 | CATSRATVVFGGYTF
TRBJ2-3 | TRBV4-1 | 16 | CASSQVGRERTDTQYF
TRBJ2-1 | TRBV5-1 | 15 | CATSTSGGEHNEQFF
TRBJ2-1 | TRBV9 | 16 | CASSVDGASSYNGQFF
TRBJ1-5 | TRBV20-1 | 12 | CSAALRGGPQHF
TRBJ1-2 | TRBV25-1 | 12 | CASSVARTGYTF
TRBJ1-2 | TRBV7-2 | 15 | CASSRQVGGGNGYTF
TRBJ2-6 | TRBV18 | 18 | CASSPIPGQGSGANVLTF
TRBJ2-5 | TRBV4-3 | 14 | CASSQGDFGETQYF
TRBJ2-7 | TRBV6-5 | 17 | CASSYSRGTGASNEQYF
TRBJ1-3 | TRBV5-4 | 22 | CASSSSSGGGIHGATSGNTIYF
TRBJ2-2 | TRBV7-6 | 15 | CACSYISTVTGGLFF
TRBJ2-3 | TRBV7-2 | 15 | CASSLGSGNTDTQYF
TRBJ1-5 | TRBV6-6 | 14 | CASRSDGVNQPQHF
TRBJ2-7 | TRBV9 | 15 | CASSVFESSRYEQYF
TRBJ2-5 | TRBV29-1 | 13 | CSVEGGSDETQYF
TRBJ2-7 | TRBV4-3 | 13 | CASSQSTLREQYF
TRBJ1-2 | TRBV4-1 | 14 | CASRLPGTNYGYTF
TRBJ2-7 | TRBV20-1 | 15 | CSAILRDRAIYEQYF